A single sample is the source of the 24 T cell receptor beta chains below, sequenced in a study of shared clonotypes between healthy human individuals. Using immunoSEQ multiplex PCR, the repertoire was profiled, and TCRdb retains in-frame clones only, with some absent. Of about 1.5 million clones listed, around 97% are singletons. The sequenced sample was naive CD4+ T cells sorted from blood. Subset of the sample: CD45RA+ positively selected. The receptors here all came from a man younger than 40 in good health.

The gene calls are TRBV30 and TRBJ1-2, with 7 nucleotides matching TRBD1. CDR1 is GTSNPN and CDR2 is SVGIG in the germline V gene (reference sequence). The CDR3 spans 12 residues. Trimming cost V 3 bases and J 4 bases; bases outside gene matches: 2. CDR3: CAWSRTGYGYTF. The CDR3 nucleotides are TGTGCCTGGAGCAGGACAGGCTATGGCTACACCTTC.

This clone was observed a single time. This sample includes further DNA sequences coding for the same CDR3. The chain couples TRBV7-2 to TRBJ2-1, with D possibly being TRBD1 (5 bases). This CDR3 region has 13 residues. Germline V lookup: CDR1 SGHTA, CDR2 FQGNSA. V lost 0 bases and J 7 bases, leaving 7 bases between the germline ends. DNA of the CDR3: TGTGCCAGCAGCTTAGCAGGGGTGAATGAGCAGTTCTTC. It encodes CASSLAGVNEQFF. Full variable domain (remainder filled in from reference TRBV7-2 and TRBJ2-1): GAGVSQSPSNKVTEKGKDVELRCDPISGHTALYWYRQSLGQGLEFLIYFQGNSAPDKSGLPSDRFSAERTGGSVSTLTIQRTQQEDSAVYLCASSLAGVNEQFFGPGTRLTVL.

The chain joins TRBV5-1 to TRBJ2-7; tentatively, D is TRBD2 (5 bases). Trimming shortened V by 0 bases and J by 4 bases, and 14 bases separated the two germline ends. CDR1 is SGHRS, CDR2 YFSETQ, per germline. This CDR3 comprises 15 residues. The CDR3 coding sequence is TGCGCCAGCAGCTTGGCTCCGGGGTTGGGGTACGAGCAGTACTTC. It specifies CASSLAPGLGYEQYF.

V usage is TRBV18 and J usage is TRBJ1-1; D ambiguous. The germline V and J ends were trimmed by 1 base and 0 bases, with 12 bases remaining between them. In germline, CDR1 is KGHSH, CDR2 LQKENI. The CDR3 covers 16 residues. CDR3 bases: TGTGCCAGCTCACCACTGAGGACCACGATGAACACTGAAGCTTTCTTT. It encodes CASSPLRTTMNTEAFF.

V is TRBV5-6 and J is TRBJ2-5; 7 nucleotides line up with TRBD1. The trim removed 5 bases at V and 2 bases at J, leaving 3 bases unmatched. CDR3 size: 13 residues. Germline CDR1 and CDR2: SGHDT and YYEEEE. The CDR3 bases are TGTGCCAGCAGGGACAGGCGACAAGAGACCCAGTACTTC. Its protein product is CASRDRRQETQYF. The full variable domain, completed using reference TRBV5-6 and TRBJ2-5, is DAGVTQSPTHLIKTRGQQVTLRCSPKSGHDTVSWYQQALGQGPQFIFQYYEEEERQRGNFPDRFSGHQFPNYSSELNVNALLLGDSALYLCASRDRRQETQYFGPGTRLLVL.

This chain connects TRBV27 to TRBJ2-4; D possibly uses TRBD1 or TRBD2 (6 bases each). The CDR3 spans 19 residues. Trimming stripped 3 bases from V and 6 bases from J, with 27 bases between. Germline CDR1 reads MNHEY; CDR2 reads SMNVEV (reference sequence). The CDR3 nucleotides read TGTGCCAGCAGTTTGATTGTTCCCAAAATGGGGGGCTTGGGAAACATTCAGTACTTC. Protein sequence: CASSLIVPKMGGLGNIQYF.

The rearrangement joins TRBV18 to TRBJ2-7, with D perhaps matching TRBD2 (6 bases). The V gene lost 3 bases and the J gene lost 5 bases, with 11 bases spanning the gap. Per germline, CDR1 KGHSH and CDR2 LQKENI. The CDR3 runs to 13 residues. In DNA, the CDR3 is TGTGCCAGCTCACCCAAGGAGGGGAACGAGCAGTACTTC. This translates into CASSPKEGNEQYF.

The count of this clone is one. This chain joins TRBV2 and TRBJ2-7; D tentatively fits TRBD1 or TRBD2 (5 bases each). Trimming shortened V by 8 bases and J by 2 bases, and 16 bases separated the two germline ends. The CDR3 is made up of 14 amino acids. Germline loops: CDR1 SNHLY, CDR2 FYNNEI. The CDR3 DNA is TGTGCCAGCTCGGGAACAGGAAGGCCCTACGAGCAGTACTTC. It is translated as CASSGTGRPYEQYF.

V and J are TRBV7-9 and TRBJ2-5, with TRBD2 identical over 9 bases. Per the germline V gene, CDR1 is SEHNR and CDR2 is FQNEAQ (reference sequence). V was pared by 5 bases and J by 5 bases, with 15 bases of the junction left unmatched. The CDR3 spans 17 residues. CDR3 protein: CASSPRGGREGGETQYF. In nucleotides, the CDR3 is TGTGCCAGCAGCCCCCGAGGCGGGAGGGAAGGGGGCGAGACCCAGTACTTC.

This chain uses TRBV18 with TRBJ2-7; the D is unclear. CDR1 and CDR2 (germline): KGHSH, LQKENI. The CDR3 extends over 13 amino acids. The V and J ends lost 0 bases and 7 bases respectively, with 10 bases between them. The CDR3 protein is CASSPPGGVEQYF. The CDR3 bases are TGTGCCAGCTCACCACCGGGCGGCGTGGAGCAGTACTTC.

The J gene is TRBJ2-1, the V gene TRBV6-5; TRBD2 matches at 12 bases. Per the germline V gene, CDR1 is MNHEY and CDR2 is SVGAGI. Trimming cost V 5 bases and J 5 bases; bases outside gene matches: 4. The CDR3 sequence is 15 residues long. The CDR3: CASSPGLAGHNEQFF. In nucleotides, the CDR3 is TGTGCCAGCAGTCCAGGACTAGCGGGGCACAATGAGCAGTTCTTC.

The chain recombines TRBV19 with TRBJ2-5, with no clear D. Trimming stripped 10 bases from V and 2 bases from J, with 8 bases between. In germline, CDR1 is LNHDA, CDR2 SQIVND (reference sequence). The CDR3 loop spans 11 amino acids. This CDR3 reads CATSQQETQYF. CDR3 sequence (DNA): TGTGCCACCAGCCAACAAGAGACCCAGTACTTC.

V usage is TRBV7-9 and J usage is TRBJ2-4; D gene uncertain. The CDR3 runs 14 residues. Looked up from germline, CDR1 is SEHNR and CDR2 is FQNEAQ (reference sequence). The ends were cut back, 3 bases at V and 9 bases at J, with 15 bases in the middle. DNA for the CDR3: TGTGCCAGCAGCTTCCGGACCTCTCGTAGCATTCAGTACTTC. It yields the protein CASSFRTSRSIQYF.

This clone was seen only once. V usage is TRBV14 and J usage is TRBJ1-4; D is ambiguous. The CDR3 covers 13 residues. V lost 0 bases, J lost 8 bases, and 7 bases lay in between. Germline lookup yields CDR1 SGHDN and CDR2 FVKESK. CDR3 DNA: TGTGCCAGCAGCCAAGATTTGGGAGAAAAACTGTTTTTT. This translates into CASSQDLGEKLFF.

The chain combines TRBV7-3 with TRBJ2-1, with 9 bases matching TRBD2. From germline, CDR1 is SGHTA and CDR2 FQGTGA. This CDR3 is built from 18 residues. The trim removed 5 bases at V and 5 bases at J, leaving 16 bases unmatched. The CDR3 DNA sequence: TGTGCCAGCAGCCCCCGGGCTTGGGCTAGCGGGGAAGACAATGAGCAGTTCTTC. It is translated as CASSPRAWASGEDNEQFF.

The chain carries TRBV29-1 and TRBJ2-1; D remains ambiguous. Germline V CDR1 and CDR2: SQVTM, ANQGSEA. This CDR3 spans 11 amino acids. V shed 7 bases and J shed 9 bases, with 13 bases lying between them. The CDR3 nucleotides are TGCAGCGGGCATGGCACCGGTGAGCAGTTCTTC. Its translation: CSGHGTGEQFF.

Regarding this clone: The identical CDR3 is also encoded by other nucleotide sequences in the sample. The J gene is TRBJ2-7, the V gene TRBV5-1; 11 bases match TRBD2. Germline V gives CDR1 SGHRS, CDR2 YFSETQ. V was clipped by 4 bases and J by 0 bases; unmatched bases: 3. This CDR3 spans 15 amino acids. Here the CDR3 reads CASSLGLADSYEQYF. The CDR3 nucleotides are TGCGCCAGCAGCCTGGGACTAGCGGACTCCTACGAGCAGTACTTC.

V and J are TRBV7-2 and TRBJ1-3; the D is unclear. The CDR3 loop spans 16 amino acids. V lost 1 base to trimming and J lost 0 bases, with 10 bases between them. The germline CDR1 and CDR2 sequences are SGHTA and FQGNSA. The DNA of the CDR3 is TGTGCCAGCAGCTTAGGTCCTGGCCGCTCTGGAAACACCATATATTTT. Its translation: CASSLGPGRSGNTIYF.

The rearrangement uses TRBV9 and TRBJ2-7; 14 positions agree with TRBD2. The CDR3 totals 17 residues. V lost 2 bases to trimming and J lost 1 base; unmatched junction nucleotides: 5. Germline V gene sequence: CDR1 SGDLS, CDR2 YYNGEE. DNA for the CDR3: TGTGCCAGCAGCGTTGGGACTAGCGGGAGATGGTCCTACGAGCAGTACTTC. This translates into CASSVGTSGRWSYEQYF.

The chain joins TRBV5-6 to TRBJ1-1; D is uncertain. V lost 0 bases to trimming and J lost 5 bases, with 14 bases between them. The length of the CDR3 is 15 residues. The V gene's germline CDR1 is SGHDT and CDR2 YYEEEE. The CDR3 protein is CASSLVRQPLTEAFF. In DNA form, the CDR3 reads TGTGCCAGCAGCTTGGTCCGTCAACCATTAACTGAAGCTTTCTTT.

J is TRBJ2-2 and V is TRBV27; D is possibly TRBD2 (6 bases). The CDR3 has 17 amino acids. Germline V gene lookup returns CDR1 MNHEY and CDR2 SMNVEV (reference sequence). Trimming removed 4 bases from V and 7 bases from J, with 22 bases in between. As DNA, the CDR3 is TGTGCCAGCAGTTCCCCGGGGCTAGCGAGGCGTGGCGGGGAGCTGTTTTTT. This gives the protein CASSSPGLARRGGELFF.

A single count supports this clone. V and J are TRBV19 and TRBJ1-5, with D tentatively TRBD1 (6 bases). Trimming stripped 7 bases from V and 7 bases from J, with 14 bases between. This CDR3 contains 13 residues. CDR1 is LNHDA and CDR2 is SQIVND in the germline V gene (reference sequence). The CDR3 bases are TGTGCCAGTACCTCAACAGGGCTCCAGCCCCAGCATTTT. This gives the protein CASTSTGLQPQHF.

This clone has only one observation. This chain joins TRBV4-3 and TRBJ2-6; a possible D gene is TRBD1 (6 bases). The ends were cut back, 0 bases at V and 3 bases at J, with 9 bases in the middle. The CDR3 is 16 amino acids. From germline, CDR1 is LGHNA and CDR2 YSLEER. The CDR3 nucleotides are TGCGCCAGCAGCCAAGATCACAGGGTTGGGGCCAACGTCCTGACTTTC. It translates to CASSQDHRVGANVLTF.

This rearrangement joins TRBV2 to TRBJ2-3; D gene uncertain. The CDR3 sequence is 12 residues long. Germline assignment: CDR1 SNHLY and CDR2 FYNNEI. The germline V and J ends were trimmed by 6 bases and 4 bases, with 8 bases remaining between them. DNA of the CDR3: TGTGCCAGCAGCCCTATGGCAGATACGCAGTATTTT. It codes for CASSPMADTQYF.